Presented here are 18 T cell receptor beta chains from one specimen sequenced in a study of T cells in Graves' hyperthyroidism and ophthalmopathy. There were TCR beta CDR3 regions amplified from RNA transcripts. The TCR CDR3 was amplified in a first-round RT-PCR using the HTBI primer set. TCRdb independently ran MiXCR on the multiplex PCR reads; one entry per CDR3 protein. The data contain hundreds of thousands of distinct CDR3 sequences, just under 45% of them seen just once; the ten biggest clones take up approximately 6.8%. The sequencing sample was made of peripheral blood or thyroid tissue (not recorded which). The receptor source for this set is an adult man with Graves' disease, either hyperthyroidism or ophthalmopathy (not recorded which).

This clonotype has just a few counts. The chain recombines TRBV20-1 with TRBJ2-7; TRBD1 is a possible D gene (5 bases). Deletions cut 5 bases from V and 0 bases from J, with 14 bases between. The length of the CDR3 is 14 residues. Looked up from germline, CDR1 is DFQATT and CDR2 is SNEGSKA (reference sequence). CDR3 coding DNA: TGCAGTGCTCAGGGCCCTTCTAGCTCCTACGAGCAGTACTTC. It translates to CSAQGPSSSYEQYF.

Here the CDR3 reads CASSPNREANYGYTF. CDR3 bases: TGTGCCAGCAGCCCCAACAGGGAAGCTAACTATGGCTACACCTTC. The rearrangement joins TRBV11-2 to TRBJ1-2, with D possibly being TRBD1 (6 bases). This CDR3 contains 15 residues. Germline-derived CDR1 and CDR2 are SGHAT and FQNNGV. Trimming cost V 5 bases and J 0 bases, with 13 bases left between them.

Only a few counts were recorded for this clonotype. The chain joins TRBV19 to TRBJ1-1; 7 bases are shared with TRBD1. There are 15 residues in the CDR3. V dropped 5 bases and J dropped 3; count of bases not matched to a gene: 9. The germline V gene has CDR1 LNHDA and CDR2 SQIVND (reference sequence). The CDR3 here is CASSSRQGGDTEAFF. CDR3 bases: TGTGCCAGTAGTTCCCGACAGGGAGGGGACACTGAAGCTTTCTTT.

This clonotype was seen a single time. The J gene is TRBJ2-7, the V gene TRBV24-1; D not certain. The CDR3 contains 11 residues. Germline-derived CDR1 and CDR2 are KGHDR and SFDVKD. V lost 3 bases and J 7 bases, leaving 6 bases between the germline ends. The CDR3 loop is CATSDGREQYF. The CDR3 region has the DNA TGTGCCACCAGTGATGGAAGGGAGCAGTACTTC.

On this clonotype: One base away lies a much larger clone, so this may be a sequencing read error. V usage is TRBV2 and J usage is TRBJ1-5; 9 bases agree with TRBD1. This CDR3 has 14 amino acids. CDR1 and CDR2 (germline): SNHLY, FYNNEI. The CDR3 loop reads CPSRGQGSWQPQHF. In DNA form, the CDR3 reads TGTCCCAGCCGCGGACAGGGGTCATGGCAGCCCCAGCATTTT.

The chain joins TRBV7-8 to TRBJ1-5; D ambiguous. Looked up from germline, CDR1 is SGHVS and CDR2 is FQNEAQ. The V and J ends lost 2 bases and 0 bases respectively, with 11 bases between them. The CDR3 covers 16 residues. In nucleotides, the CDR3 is TGTGCCAGCAGCTTATTCAAGTGGATTAGCAATCAGCCCCAGCATTTT. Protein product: CASSLFKWISNQPQHF.

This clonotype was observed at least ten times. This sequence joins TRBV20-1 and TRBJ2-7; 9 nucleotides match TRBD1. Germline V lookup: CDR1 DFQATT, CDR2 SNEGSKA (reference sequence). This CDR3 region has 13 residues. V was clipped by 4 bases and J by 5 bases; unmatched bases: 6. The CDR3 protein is CSATGTGIHEQYF. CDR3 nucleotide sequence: TGCAGTGCTACCGGGACAGGGATCCACGAGCAGTACTTC.

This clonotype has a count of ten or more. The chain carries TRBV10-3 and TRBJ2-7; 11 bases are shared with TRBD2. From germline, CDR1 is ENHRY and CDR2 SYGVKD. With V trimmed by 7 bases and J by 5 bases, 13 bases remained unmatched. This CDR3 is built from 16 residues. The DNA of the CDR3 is TGTGCCATCACCCCGGTGGCTAGCGGGAGGACCAACGAGCAGTACTTC. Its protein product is CAITPVASGRTNEQYF.

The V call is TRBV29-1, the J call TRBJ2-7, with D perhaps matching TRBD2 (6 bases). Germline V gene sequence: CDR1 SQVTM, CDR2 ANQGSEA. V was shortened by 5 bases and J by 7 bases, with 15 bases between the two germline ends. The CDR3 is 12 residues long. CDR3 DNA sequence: TGCAGCGTTCTAAGAACCCGGGAGGAGCAGTACTTC. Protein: CSVLRTREEQYF.

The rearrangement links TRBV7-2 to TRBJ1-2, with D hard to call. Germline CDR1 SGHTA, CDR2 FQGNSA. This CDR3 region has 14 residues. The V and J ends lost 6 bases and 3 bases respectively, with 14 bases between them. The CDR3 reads CASSQELGDYGYTF. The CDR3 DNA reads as TGTGCCAGCAGTCAAGAACTCGGGGACTATGGCTACACCTTC.

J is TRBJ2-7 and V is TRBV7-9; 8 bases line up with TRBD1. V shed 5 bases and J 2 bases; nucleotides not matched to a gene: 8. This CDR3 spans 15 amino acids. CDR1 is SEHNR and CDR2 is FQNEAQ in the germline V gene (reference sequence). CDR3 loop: CASSLTRTGPYEQYF. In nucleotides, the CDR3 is TGTGCCAGCAGCCTCACGCGGACAGGGCCCTACGAGCAGTACTTC.

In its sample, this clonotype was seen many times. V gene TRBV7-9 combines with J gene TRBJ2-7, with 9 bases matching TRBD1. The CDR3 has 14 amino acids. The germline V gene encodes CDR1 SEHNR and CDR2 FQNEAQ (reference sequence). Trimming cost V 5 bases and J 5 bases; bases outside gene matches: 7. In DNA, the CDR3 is TGTGCCAGCAGCCCGGCCGGGACAGGGAACGAGCAGTACTTC. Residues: CASSPAGTGNEQYF.

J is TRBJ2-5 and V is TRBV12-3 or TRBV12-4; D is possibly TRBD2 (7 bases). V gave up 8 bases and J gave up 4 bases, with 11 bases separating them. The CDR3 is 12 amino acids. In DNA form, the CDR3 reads TGTGCCAGCGAGGGGGGGGGAGAGACCCAGTACTTC. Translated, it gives CASEGGGETQYF.

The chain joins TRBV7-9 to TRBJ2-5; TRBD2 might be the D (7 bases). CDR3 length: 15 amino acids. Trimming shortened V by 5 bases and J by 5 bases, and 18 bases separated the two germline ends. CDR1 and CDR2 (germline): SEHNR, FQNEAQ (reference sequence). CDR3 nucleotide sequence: TGTGCCAGCAGCCCTACGGGGGGCTTCATGGAGACCCAGTACTTC. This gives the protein CASSPTGGFMETQYF.

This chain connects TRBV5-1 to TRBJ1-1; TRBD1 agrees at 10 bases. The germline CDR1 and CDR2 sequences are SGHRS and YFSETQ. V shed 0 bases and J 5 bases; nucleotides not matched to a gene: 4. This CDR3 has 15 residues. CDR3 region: CASSLDGQGGTEAFF. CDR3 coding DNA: TGCGCCAGCAGCTTGGACGGACAGGGGGGAACTGAAGCTTTCTTT.

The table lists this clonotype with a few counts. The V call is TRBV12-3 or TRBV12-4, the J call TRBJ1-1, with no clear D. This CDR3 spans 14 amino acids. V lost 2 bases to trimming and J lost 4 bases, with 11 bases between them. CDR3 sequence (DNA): TGTGCCAGCAGTTTACTCGGGGAAAGCACTGAAGCTTTCTTT. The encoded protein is CASSLLGESTEAFF.

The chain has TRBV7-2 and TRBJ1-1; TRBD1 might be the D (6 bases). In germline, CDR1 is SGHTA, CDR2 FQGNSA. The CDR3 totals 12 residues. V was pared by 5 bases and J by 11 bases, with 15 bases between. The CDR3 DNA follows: TGTGCCAGCAGCGGCAGGGGACTATGGGCTTTCTTT. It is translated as CASSGRGLWAFF.

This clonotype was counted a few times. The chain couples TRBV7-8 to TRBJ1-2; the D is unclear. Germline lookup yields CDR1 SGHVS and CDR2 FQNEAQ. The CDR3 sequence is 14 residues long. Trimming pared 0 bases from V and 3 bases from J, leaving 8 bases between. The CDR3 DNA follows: TGTGCCAGCAGCTTAGCCCGGCTCGACTATGGCTACACCTTC. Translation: CASSLARLDYGYTF.